This TCR beta chain is from a study of T cell clonality in common variable immunodeficiency. Assay used: immunoSEQ multiplex PCR; TCRdb lists only in-frame clones, some missing. The sample is made up of more than 65,000 clones, none counted only once. Ten or more counts support this clone. The CDR3 end lies 3 residues beyond the end of the read and is filled in from the germline J gene. J lost 5 bases, V lost 4 bases, and 9 bases had no gene match. The CDR3 extends over 15 amino acids. The V gene's germline CDR1 is LNHDA and CDR2 SQIVND (reference sequence). This TCR was sampled from a person aged 18-70 years in good health. The chain combines TRBV19 with TRBJ2-5, with TRBD1 matching over 8 bases. What was sequenced was peripheral blood mononuclear cells. The sequenced part of the CDR3 DNA is TGTGCCAGTAGTAAGGACAGGGTAATCTCGGAGACC. Amino acids: CASSKDRVISET. The full CDR3 sequence reads CASSKDRVISETQYF.